This is a list of T cell receptor beta chains from one sample in a study of shared clonotypes between healthy human individuals. Sequencing was performed with immunoSEQ multiplex PCR; in TCRdb, only in-frame clones are kept and a portion is missing. The sample records 2.3 million or so clones, 85% to 95% being singletons. The sequenced material came from naive CD4+ T cells from PBMCs. These receptors all come from a man between 18 and 35 years old in good health. Some clones in this sample may be carry-over from other donors' samples. The CDR3 runs from the conserved cysteine through the conserved F or W. The D gene is left open where the match is weak. Rows may omit the clone size; those that give it use once, few, many or a size class.

abundance: NA; j_gene: TRBJ1-2; len: 18; d_gene: TRBD1; v_gene: TRBV4-2; CDR3aa: CASSQVSQPLGGVYGYTF; CDR3nt: TGTGCCAGCAGCCAAGTTTCCCAACCCCTAGGGGGCGTCTATGGCTACACCTTC
abundance: NA; j_gene: TRBJ2-5; len: 14; d_gene: TRBD1; v_gene: TRBV18; CDR3aa: CASSLPGTEETQYF; CDR3nt: TGTGCCAGCTCACTACCCGGGACAGAAGAGACCCAGTACTTC
abundance: few; j_gene: TRBJ1-3; len: 15; d_gene: NA; v_gene: TRBV9; CDR3aa: CASSPGDYSGNTIYF; CDR3nt: TGTGCCAGCAGCCCGGGAGATTACTCTGGAAACACCATATATTTT
abundance: NA; j_gene: TRBJ2-5; len: 14; d_gene: NA; v_gene: TRBV11-1; CDR3aa: CASSFGGRQETQYF; CDR3nt: TGTGCCAGCAGCTTTGGAGGGCGCCAAGAGACCCAGTACTTC
abundance: once; j_gene: TRBJ2-5; len: 12; d_gene: NA; v_gene: TRBV30; CDR3aa: CAWSGPGETQYF; CDR3nt: TGTGCCTGGAGTGGGCCCGGGGAGACCCAGTACTTC
abundance: NA; j_gene: TRBJ1-5; len: 13; d_gene: TRBD1; v_gene: TRBV6-1; CDR3aa: CASKDREGQPQHF; CDR3nt: TGTGCCAGCAAAGACAGGGAGGGTCAGCCCCAGCATTTT
abundance: NA; j_gene: TRBJ2-2; len: 16; d_gene: NA; v_gene: TRBV5-1; CDR3aa: CASRPVRGEGTGELFF; CDR3nt: TGCGCCAGCAGACCCGTCCGAGGGGAAGGCACCGGGGAGCTGTTTTTT
abundance: NA; j_gene: TRBJ2-7; len: 15; d_gene: TRBD2; v_gene: TRBV7-2; CDR3aa: CASSLLSGGIGEQYF; CDR3nt: TGTGCCAGCAGCTTACTCTCGGGGGGAATAGGCGAGCAGTACTTC
abundance: NA; j_gene: TRBJ2-3; len: 16; d_gene: NA; v_gene: TRBV2; CDR3aa: CASSEALEGSTDTQYF; CDR3nt: TGTGCCAGCAGTGAAGCGCTTGAAGGCTCCACAGATACGCAGTATTTT
abundance: NA; j_gene: TRBJ1-2; len: 14; d_gene: NA; v_gene: TRBV6-5; CDR3aa: CASSYQTGSYGYTF; CDR3nt: TGTGCCAGCAGTTACCAGACAGGAAGTTATGGCTACACCTTC
abundance: NA; j_gene: TRBJ2-3; len: 16; d_gene: NA; v_gene: TRBV4-1; CDR3aa: CASSQHAAGGTDTQYF; CDR3nt: TGCGCCAGCAGCCAACATGCGGCCGGGGGCACAGATACGCAGTATTTT
abundance: NA; j_gene: TRBJ2-7; len: 13; d_gene: NA; v_gene: TRBV10-3; CDR3aa: CAIGSGTFYEQYF; CDR3nt: TGTGCCATCGGTAGCGGAACCTTCTACGAGCAGTACTTC
abundance: NA; j_gene: TRBJ2-1; len: 16; d_gene: TRBD2; v_gene: TRBV15; CDR3aa: CATSRGLAGAYNEQFF; CDR3nt: TGTGCCACCAGCAGAGGGCTAGCGGGAGCCTACAATGAGCAGTTCTTC
abundance: NA; j_gene: TRBJ1-3; len: 15; d_gene: NA; v_gene: TRBV19; CDR3aa: CASSIELGSGNTIYF; CDR3nt: TGTGCCAGTAGTATAGAATTGGGGTCTGGAAACACCATATATTTT
abundance: NA; j_gene: TRBJ2-7; len: 15; d_gene: TRBD2; v_gene: TRBV11-2; CDR3aa: CASSLAAGGTYEQYF; CDR3nt: TGTGCCAGCAGCTTAGCGGCGGGAGGAACCTACGAGCAGTACTTC
abundance: NA; j_gene: TRBJ2-1; len: 17; d_gene: TRBD2; v_gene: TRBV28; CDR3aa: CASKLSSGRSPGNEQFF; CDR3nt: TGTGCCAGCAAACTCAGTAGCGGGAGGAGCCCGGGCAATGAGCAGTTCTTC
abundance: NA; j_gene: TRBJ1-3; len: 15; d_gene: TRBD1; v_gene: TRBV28; CDR3aa: CASSGTEVYRNTIYF; CDR3nt: TGTGCCAGCAGTGGGACAGAAGTTTATAGAAACACCATATATTTT
abundance: NA; j_gene: TRBJ2-1; len: 14; d_gene: NA; v_gene: TRBV7-2; CDR3aa: CASSGVGEYNEQFF; CDR3nt: TGTGCCAGCAGCGGGGTGGGCGAATACAATGAGCAGTTCTTC
abundance: NA; j_gene: TRBJ2-7; len: 15; d_gene: TRBD1; v_gene: TRBV6-5; CDR3aa: CASRRTGDAYYEQYF; CDR3nt: TGTGCCAGCAGACGCACAGGGGACGCATACTACGAGCAGTACTTC
abundance: NA; j_gene: TRBJ2-5; len: 15; d_gene: TRBD2; v_gene: TRBV19; CDR3aa: CASSTGTTSQETQYF; CDR3nt: TGTGCCAGTAGTACCGGGACTACCTCCCAAGAGACCCAGTACTTC
abundance: NA; j_gene: TRBJ1-2; len: 16; d_gene: NA; v_gene: TRBV4-2; CDR3aa: CASSQDRPQRSYGYTF; CDR3nt: TGTGCCAGCAGCCAAGATAGGCCCCAGAGGAGTTATGGCTACACCTTC
abundance: NA; j_gene: TRBJ1-1; len: 15; d_gene: NA; v_gene: TRBV29-1; CDR3aa: CSVEPGHLMNTEAFF; CDR3nt: TGCAGCGTTGAGCCGGGACATCTCATGAACACTGAAGCTTTCTTT
abundance: NA; j_gene: TRBJ2-1; len: 14; d_gene: NA; v_gene: TRBV12-2; CDR3aa: CASNLTTEGYLEFF; CDR3nt: TGTGCAAGCAACCTCACCACGGAAGGGTATCTGGAGTTCTTC